This T cell receptor (beta chain) was captured by sequencing in a study of Graves' ophthalmopathy and Graves' hyperthyroidism. RNA served as the template for amplifying TCR beta CDR3 regions. HTBI primers were employed in first-round RT-PCR, then a second-round multiplex PCR followed. A single record per CDR3 protein comes from TCRdb applying MiXCR to the multiplex PCR reads. The sample consists of about 39,000 distinct CDR3 sequences, approximately 50% of them appearing once. This clonotype has at least ten counts. Germline V lookup: CDR1 DFQATT, CDR2 SNEGSKA (reference sequence). This CDR3 contains 12 residues. V lost 3 bases to trimming and J lost 6 bases; unmatched junction nucleotides: 3.

This TCR derives from an adult woman with stable Graves' hyperthyroidism. The sample was peripheral blood. The V gene is TRBV20-1, the J gene TRBJ2-3, with 7 nucleotides matching TRBD2. Here the CDR3 reads CSASAGVDTQYF. CDR3 sequence (DNA): TGCAGTGCTAGTGCGGGAGTGGATACGCAGTATTTT.